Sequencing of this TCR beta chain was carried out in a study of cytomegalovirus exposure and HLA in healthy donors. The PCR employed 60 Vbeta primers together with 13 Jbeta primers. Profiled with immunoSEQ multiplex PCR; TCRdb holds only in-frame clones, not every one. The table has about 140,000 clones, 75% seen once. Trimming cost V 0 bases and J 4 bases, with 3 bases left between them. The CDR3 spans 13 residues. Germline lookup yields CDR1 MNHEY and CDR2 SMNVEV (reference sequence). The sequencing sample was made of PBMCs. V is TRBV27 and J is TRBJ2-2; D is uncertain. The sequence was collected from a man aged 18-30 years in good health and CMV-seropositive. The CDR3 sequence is CASSLSATGELFF. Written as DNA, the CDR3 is TGTGCCAGCAGTTTATCGGCCACCGGGGAGCTGTTTTTT.